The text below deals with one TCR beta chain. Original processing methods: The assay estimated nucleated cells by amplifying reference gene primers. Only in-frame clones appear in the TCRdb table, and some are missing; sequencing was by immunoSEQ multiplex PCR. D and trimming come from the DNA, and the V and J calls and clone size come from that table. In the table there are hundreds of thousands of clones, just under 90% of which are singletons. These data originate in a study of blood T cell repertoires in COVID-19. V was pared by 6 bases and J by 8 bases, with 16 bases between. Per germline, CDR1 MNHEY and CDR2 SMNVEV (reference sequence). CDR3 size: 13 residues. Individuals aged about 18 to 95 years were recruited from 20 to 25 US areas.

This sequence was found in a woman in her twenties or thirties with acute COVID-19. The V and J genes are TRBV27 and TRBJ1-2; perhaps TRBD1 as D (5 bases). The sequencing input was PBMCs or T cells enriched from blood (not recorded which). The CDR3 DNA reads TGTGCCAGCAGGCTCCTGGCAGGGTACGGCTACACCTTC. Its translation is CASRLLAGYGYTF.